This TCR beta chain came from a study of blood T cell repertoires in COVID-19. Overall study context: Nucleic acid was either cDNA or gDNA, and it came from T cells, B-cell-depleted T cells, or PBMCs.

Under the authors' procedure: Estimates of nucleated cell counts were drawn from the amplification of reference gene primers. Some clones are missing from TCRdb's copy, which holds only in-frame ones; the method was immunoSEQ multiplex PCR. V and J calls and clone size follow that table, whereas D and trimming were derived from the DNA. The sample contains some 140,000 clones, roughly four fifths of which appear only once. From germline, CDR1 is MNHEY and CDR2 SVGAGI. Trimming took off 7 bases at V and 4 bases at J, with 11 bases between the two ends. The CDR3 extends over 13 amino acids. The sequenced sample consisted of peripheral blood. The TCR originated in a woman at least 80 years old with acute or convalescent COVID-19. The chain combines TRBV6-5 with TRBJ1-5; D is ambiguous. CDR3 in amino acids: CASKTASNQPQHF. The CDR3, as DNA: TGTGCCAGCAAAACAGCCTCGAATCAGCCCCAGCATTTT.